The next 14 T cell receptor beta chains were all read from a single sample in a study of molecular identifiers for immune sequencing clone quantification. TCRdb passed the PCR reads through MiXCR, listing each CDR3 protein once. The table has approximately 500,000 distinct CDR3 sequences, about 20% seen once; the top ten hold around 0.84%. The specimen sequenced was naive CD8+ T cells from blood, with Jurkat cell RNA spiked in. Subset indicated: FACS-sorted CD8+CD4-CCR7+CD45RA+ naive T cells. These receptors came from a human donor in good health. Some libraries in this study had Jurkat cell RNA spiked in.

There are a few counts of this clonotype. This rearrangement joins TRBV6-6 to TRBJ2-7, with 7 bases aligning to TRBD1. The J segment lost 3 bases and the V segment lost 5 bases, leaving 7 bases of the junction unmatched. Germline CDR1 and CDR2: MNHNY and SVGAGI (reference sequence). CDR3 length equals 14 residues. The CDR3 spells CASSPYRGGYEQYF. Written as DNA, the CDR3 is TGTGCCAGCAGTCCTTACAGGGGTGGCTACGAGCAGTACTTC.

This chain joins TRBV4-2 and TRBJ2-7; D unresolved. The length of the CDR3 is 15 residues. CDR1 is LGHNA and CDR2 is YNFKEQ in the germline V gene. V lost 3 bases and J lost 2, with 14 bases in between. CDR3 in amino acids: CASSHSPLETYEQYF. CDR3 DNA sequence: TGTGCCAGCAGCCATAGTCCCCTAGAAACCTACGAGCAGTACTTC.

On this clonotype: Just one base apart from a much larger clone, this may be a read error. The V and J genes are TRBV27 and TRBJ2-2; TRBD2 aligns across 7 bases. Germline assignment: CDR1 MNHEY and CDR2 SMNVEV (reference sequence). This CDR3 is built from 17 residues. V lost 2 bases to trimming and J lost 0 bases; unmatched junction nucleotides: 6. CDR3 sequence (DNA): TGTGCCAGCAGTTTAAATGCCCTAGCGGCGAACACCGGGGAGCTGTTTTTT. Translating gives CASSLNALAANTGELFF.

Note on this clonotype: A much larger clone lies a single base off, so this may be a read error. This rearrangement joins TRBV9 to TRBJ2-3; 10 bases agree with TRBD2. This CDR3 is built from 15 residues. From germline, CDR1 is SGDLS and CDR2 YYNGEE. The DNA of the CDR3 is TGTGCCAACAGCGTTGGACTAGCGGACACAGATACGCAGTATTTT. This translates into CANSVGLADTDTQYF.

The chain carries TRBV3-1 and TRBJ1-6, with D perhaps matching TRBD1 (5 bases). Germline-derived CDR1 and CDR2 are LGHDT and YNNKEL (reference sequence). This CDR3 region has 17 residues. Trimming stripped 5 bases from V and 0 bases from J, with 14 bases between. The DNA for the CDR3 is TGTGCCAGCAGCAAGGGACGGGCCTTCTCCTATAATTCACCCCTCCACTTT. This encodes CASSKGRAFSYNSPLHF.

This clonotype appeared many times. The chain carries TRBV7-9 and TRBJ1-2; no definite D call. This CDR3 has 13 amino acids. Germline-derived CDR1 and CDR2 are SEHNR and FQNEAQ (reference sequence). V shed 5 bases and J shed 0 bases, with 7 bases lying between them. This CDR3 is CASSPPANYGYTF. CDR3 DNA sequence: TGTGCCAGCAGCCCGCCTGCTAACTATGGCTACACCTTC.

This clonotype was counted ten times or more. The chain couples TRBV27 to TRBJ2-7; TRBD2 matches 12 bases. The V gene end was trimmed by 2 bases and the J gene end by 6 bases; junction bases not matched to a gene: 2. Germline V gene data show CDR1 as MNHEY and CDR2 as SMNVEV (reference sequence). The CDR3 sequence is 14 residues long. CDR3 DNA sequence: TGTGCCAGCAGTTTAGGACTAGCGGGGACCGAGCAGTACTTC. Translation gives CASSLGLAGTEQYF.

This clonotype was recorded a few times. V and J are TRBV7-9 and TRBJ2-2; 8 positions agree with TRBD2. Trimming cost V 4 bases and J 4 bases; bases outside gene matches: 14. CDR1 is SEHNR, CDR2 FQNEAQ, per germline (reference sequence). This CDR3 contains 18 residues. The CDR3 region has the DNA TGTGCCAGCAGCTCGGGCGGGGGGACATTAACCATCACCGGGGAGCTGTTTTTT. Protein product: CASSSGGGTLTITGELFF.

As DNA, the CDR3 is TGTGCCAGTAGTAAAGGGGTGAACACTGAAGCTTTCTTT. Its translation: CASSKGVNTEAFF. The chain links TRBV19 to TRBJ1-1, with a weak D call TRBD1 (5 bases). The CDR3 spans 13 residues. The V end lost 4 bases, the J end lost 0 bases, and 6 bases lay between the germline ends. CDR1 and CDR2 (germline): LNHDA, SQIVND (reference sequence). Based on the CDR3 plus reference TRBV19 and TRBJ1-1, the full variable domain is DGGITQSPKYLFRKEGQNVTLSCEQNLNHDAMYWYRQDPGQGLRLIYYSQIVNDFQKGDIAEGYSVSREKKESFPLTVTSAQKNPTAFYLCASSKGVNTEAFFGQGTRLTVV.

There are a few counts of this clonotype. The genes are TRBV6-1 and TRBJ1-1; D not resolved. V was trimmed by 2 bases and J by 0 bases, leaving 7 bases between them. The germline CDR1 and CDR2 sequences are MNHNS and SASEGT. This CDR3 is built from 14 residues. The CDR3 sequence is CASSELGMNTEAFF. In DNA form, the CDR3 reads TGTGCCAGCAGTGAACTGGGGATGAACACTGAAGCTTTCTTT.

This clonotype has a handful of counts. The V call is TRBV2, the J call TRBJ2-3; 8 bases match TRBD1. CDR3 length equals 15 residues. V dropped 3 bases and J dropped 4; count of bases not matched to a gene: 6. The germline V gene encodes CDR1 SNHLY and CDR2 FYNNEI. CDR3 amino acids: CASSEYRGFSDTQYF. The CDR3 DNA reads as TGTGCCAGCAGTGAGTACAGGGGGTTCTCAGATACGCAGTATTTT. Full variable domain (missing parts from reference TRBV2 and TRBJ2-3): EPEVTQTPSHQVTQMGQEVILRCVPISNHLYFYWYRQILGQKVEFLVSFYNNEISEKSEIFDDQFSVERPDGSNFTLKIRSTKLEDSAMYFCASSEYRGFSDTQYFGPGTRLTVL.

This clonotype was seen many times. The J gene is TRBJ1-1, the V gene TRBV29-1, with D perhaps matching TRBD1 (5 bases). Germline CDR1 and CDR2: SQVTM and ANQGSEA. Trimming left V 4 bases short and J 0 bases short, with 18 bases between. The CDR3 is 16 residues long. Here the CDR3 reads CSVGGEVTEMNTEAFF. CDR3 sequence (DNA): TGCAGCGTTGGGGGGGAGGTGACAGAGATGAACACTGAAGCTTTCTTT.

As regards this clonotype: This clone may be a read error of a much larger clone one base away. The chain couples TRBV27 to TRBJ2-7, with D tentatively TRBD1 or TRBD2 (5 bases each). The germline V gene encodes CDR1 MNHEY and CDR2 SMNVEV (reference sequence). The CDR3 loop spans 15 amino acids. CDR3 residues: CAGSRGQDSLYEQYF. The CDR3, as DNA: TGTGCCGGCAGTAGGGGTCAGGACTCCCTTTACGAGCAGTACTTC.

A note on this clonotype: This may come from a read error, since a much larger clone is one base off. The J gene is TRBJ1-5, the V gene TRBV30; D gene unclear. CDR1 is GTSNPN, CDR2 SVGIG, per germline (reference sequence). V was pared by 1 base and J by 6 bases, with 10 bases between. The CDR3 contains 13 residues. The DNA for the CDR3 is TGTGCCTGGAGTGACCTGGGAAGTCAGCCCCAGCATTTT. It specifies CAWSDLGSQPQHF.